A single sample is the source of the 30 T cell receptor beta chains below, sequenced in a study of T-cell reconstitution after alpha-beta-depleted transplantation in children. Using unique molecular identifiers, the investigators prepared the TCRbeta library. One entry per CDR3 protein results from TCRdb running MiXCR on the PCR reads. The data hold some 530,000 distinct CDR3 sequences, with roughly an eighth observed a single time. The specimen was PBMCs from the stem cell graft donor, collected from the stem cell graft. The receptor set was obtained from a human donor who donated a stem cell graft to a child with combined immunodeficiency.

The chain links TRBV5-1 to TRBJ2-1, with TRBD2 identical over 7 bases. Germline V gene sequence: CDR1 SGHRS, CDR2 YFSETQ. Losses at the gene ends were 4 bases for V and 4 bases for J; bases not matched to a gene: 14. The CDR3 has 17 amino acids. CDR3 nucleotide sequence: TGCGCCAGCAGCCGACTAGCTGCGGCCCAACTATACAATGAGCAGTTCTTC. Residues: CASSRLAAAQLYNEQFF.

At least ten counts were recorded for this clonotype. The chain combines TRBV7-8 with TRBJ1-4; D perhaps matches TRBD1 (5 bases). CDR1 is SGHVS, CDR2 FQNEAQ, per germline. V was trimmed by 6 bases and J by 2 bases, leaving 10 bases between them. The length of the CDR3 is 14 residues. DNA for the CDR3: TGTGCCAGCAGTCGGACATTGACTAATGAAAAACTGTTTTTT. Protein product: CASSRTLTNEKLFF.

This clonotype has just a few counts. J is TRBJ2-7 and V is TRBV4-1; D unresolved. V lost 0 bases and J 2 bases, leaving 14 bases between the germline ends. CDR1 and CDR2 from the germline V gene are MGHRA and YSYEKL. There are 16 residues in the CDR3. Here the CDR3 reads CASSQDLRSATYEQYF. The CDR3 DNA is TGCGCCAGCAGCCAAGATCTTAGGTCAGCCACCTACGAGCAGTACTTC.

This clonotype was picked up many times. The rearrangement links TRBV20-1 to TRBJ2-1, with a weak D call TRBD1 (5 bases). Trimming cost V 5 bases and J 7 bases, with 15 bases left between them. There are 13 residues in the CDR3. Germline V lookup: CDR1 DFQATT, CDR2 SNEGSKA (reference sequence). The chain's CDR3 is CSAGRGRVNEQFF. CDR3 coding DNA: TGCAGTGCTGGGCGAGGCAGGGTAAATGAGCAGTTCTTC.

This clonotype was observed at least ten times. J is TRBJ2-3 and V is TRBV7-2; 13 positions agree with TRBD2. The germline V gene encodes CDR1 SGHTA and CDR2 FQGNSA. The CDR3 is 17 residues long. V lost 5 bases to trimming and J lost 4 bases; unmatched junction nucleotides: 9. This chain's CDR3 is CASSTRTSGGFADTQYF. In DNA form, the CDR3 reads TGTGCCAGCAGCACCAGGACTAGCGGGGGTTTCGCAGATACGCAGTATTTT.

This clonotype was counted only a few times. V gene TRBV5-1 combines with J gene TRBJ2-5; TRBD1 agrees at 8 bases. In germline, CDR1 is SGHRS, CDR2 YFSETQ. This CDR3 spans 14 amino acids. Germline trimming cut 8 bases from V and 5 bases from J; bases unmatched to any gene: 11. As DNA, the CDR3 is TGCGCCAGTCGGGGGCAGGGGGCCCGGGAGACCCAGTACTTC. It is translated as CASRGQGARETQYF.

There are a few counts of this clonotype. The chain recombines TRBV6-5 with TRBJ2-7; D may be TRBD2 (6 bases). The V gene's germline CDR1 is MNHEY and CDR2 SVGAGI. CDR3 length: 15 residues. The V end was cut by 0 bases, the J end by 6 bases, with 15 bases between. Here the CDR3 reads CASSYSMASVGEQYF. The DNA of the CDR3 is TGTGCCAGCAGTTACTCGATGGCTAGCGTGGGCGAGCAGTACTTC.

The CDR3, as DNA: TGTGCCATCAGTGAGTCAATAGCGGGCCCTAGGGGCAATGAGCAGTTCTTC. Translated: CAISESIAGPRGNEQFF. J is TRBJ2-1 and V is TRBV10-3; 7 bases line up with TRBD2. CDR1 and CDR2 from the germline V gene are ENHRY and SYGVKD. The CDR3 is 17 amino acids. V was pared by 0 bases and J by 6 bases, with 11 bases of the junction left unmatched.

The gene calls are TRBV11-2 and TRBJ1-6, with unresolved D. The germline V gene has CDR1 SGHAT and CDR2 FQNNGV. V was pared by 5 bases and J by 8 bases, with 13 bases between. The length of the CDR3 is 14 residues. CDR3 loop: CASSQAGRHSPLHF. CDR3 sequence (DNA): TGTGCCAGCAGCCAGGCGGGGAGGCATTCACCCCTCCACTTT.

This clonotype showed up just a few times. The V and J genes are TRBV5-1 and TRBJ2-7; 7 bases fit TRBD1. The germline CDR1 and CDR2 sequences are SGHRS and YFSETQ. Losses at the gene ends were 4 bases for V and 0 bases for J; bases not matched to a gene: 13. The CDR3 totals 17 residues. CDR3 in amino acids: CASSPRPAGDSSYEQYF. CDR3 DNA sequence: TGCGCCAGCAGCCCGAGGCCGGCAGGGGACAGCTCCTACGAGCAGTACTTC.

The J gene is TRBJ2-1, the V gene TRBV30; TRBD2 matches at 10 bases. Germline V CDR1 and CDR2: GTSNPN, SVGIG (reference sequence). The CDR3 is 14 residues long. The ends lost 2 bases at V and 5 bases at J; junction bases unmatched: 3. The CDR3 sequence: CAWSWTSGNNEQFF. The CDR3 DNA reads TGTGCCTGGAGTTGGACTAGCGGTAACAATGAGCAGTTCTTC.

This clonotype was found many times. The chain carries TRBV12-3 or TRBV12-4 and TRBJ2-3; 7 positions match TRBD2. With 3 bases clipped from V and 5 bases from J, the junction kept 8 bases outside the gene matches. This CDR3 is 15 amino acids long. The DNA for the CDR3 is TGTGCCAGCAGTTTGCGGGGGACGGGGAAAGATACGCAGTATTTT. Its translation is CASSLRGTGKDTQYF.

This chain joins TRBV9 and TRBJ2-1; 7 nucleotides match TRBD2. The trim removed 2 bases at V and 2 bases at J, leaving 7 bases unmatched. CDR1 and CDR2 from the germline V gene are SGDLS and YYNGEE. CDR3 length equals 16 residues. The CDR3 coding sequence is TGTGCCAGCAGCGTCCCCAGCGGGGCAACCTACAATGAGCAGTTCTTC. Translation: CASSVPSGATYNEQFF.

This clonotype was found many times. V is TRBV18 and J is TRBJ1-5; D uncertain. V was clipped by 6 bases and J by 1 base, with 10 bases between them. This CDR3 comprises 14 residues. Germline CDR1 and CDR2: KGHSH and LQKENI. The DNA for the CDR3 is TGTGCCAGCTCTTCCCTGGGGAGCAATCAGCCCCAGCATTTT. Translated: CASSSLGSNQPQHF.

The rearrangement joins TRBV3-1 to TRBJ1-2; perhaps TRBD1 as D (6 bases). This CDR3 spans 13 amino acids. Trimming removed 3 bases from V and 8 bases from J, with 13 bases in between. Germline V gene lookup returns CDR1 LGHDT and CDR2 YNNKEL (reference sequence). The CDR3 nucleotides read TGTGCCAGCAGCCAGAGGGGGGCGCGGGGCTACACCTTC. This sequence encodes CASSQRGARGYTF.

This clonotype was observed a handful of times. The J gene is TRBJ2-3, the V gene TRBV24-1; tentative D call: TRBD2 (6 bases). This CDR3 has 16 residues. Germline-derived CDR1 and CDR2 are KGHDR and SFDVKD. V gave up 3 bases and J gave up 4 bases, with 16 bases separating them. The CDR3, as DNA: TGTGCCACCAGTGATCCAAGACTAGAAGAAGCAGATACGCAGTATTTT. This translates into CATSDPRLEEADTQYF.

The chain combines TRBV5-1 with TRBJ2-1, with 8 bases aligning to TRBD2. The CDR3 is 15 amino acids. Per the germline V gene, CDR1 is SGHRS and CDR2 is YFSETQ. V lost 4 bases and J lost 8; bases outside the gene matches: 11. The CDR3 here is CASSLETGLGDEQFF. In DNA, the CDR3 is TGCGCCAGCAGCCTGGAAACGGGACTAGGGGATGAGCAGTTCTTC. Drawing the rest from reference TRBV5-1 and TRBJ2-1, the complete variable domain is KAGVTQTPRYLIKTRGQQVTLSCSPISGHRSVSWYQQTPGQGLQFLFEYFSETQRNKGNFPGRFSGRQFSNSRSEMNVSTLELGDSALYLCASSLETGLGDEQFFGPGTRLTVL.

V gene TRBV25-1 combines with J gene TRBJ2-7; D may be TRBD2 (5 bases). This CDR3 spans 14 amino acids. Per the germline V gene, CDR1 is MGHDK and CDR2 is SYGVNS. V lost 1 base and J 4 bases, leaving 11 bases between the germline ends. CDR3 sequence: CASSESGGWYEQYF. The DNA of the CDR3 is TGTGCCAGCAGTGAATCCGGAGGCTGGTACGAGCAGTACTTC.

The chain carries TRBV9 and TRBJ1-1; weak D call: TRBD1 (6 bases). Trimming pared 3 bases from V and 0 bases from J, leaving 9 bases between. Germline-derived CDR1 and CDR2 are SGDLS and YYNGEE. The CDR3 runs to 14 residues. CDR3 nucleotides: TGTGCCAGCAGCGCCAGGGGATTGAACACTGAAGCTTTCTTT. Translation gives CASSARGLNTEAFF. Complete variable domain (other parts from reference TRBV9 and TRBJ1-1): DSGVTQTPKHLITATGQRVTLRCSPRSGDLSVYWYQQSLDQGLQFLIQYYNGEERAKGNILERFSAQQFPDLHSELNLSSLELGDSALYFCASSARGLNTEAFFGQGTRLTVV.

There are many counts of this clonotype. The chain carries TRBV5-1 and TRBJ2-2; a weak D match, TRBD1 (5 bases). V lost 3 bases to trimming and J lost 4 bases, with 13 bases between them. CDR3 size: 15 residues. Per germline, CDR1 SGHRS and CDR2 YFSETQ. For the CDR3, the DNA is TGCGCCAGCAGCTGGGGCATCACGGGCACCGGGGAGCTGTTTTTT. This encodes CASSWGITGTGELFF.

V gene TRBV11-3 combines with J gene TRBJ2-7, with a tentative D call TRBD2 (6 bases). CDR1 and CDR2 (germline): SGHNT, YENEEA. The CDR3 loop spans 15 amino acids. Trimming shortened V by 3 bases and J by 0 bases, and 12 bases separated the two germline ends. For the CDR3, the DNA is TGTGCCAGCAGCTTCGGAGGGACTCCCTCCTACGAGCAGTACTTC. Amino acids: CASSFGGTPSYEQYF.

The rearrangement uses TRBV20-1 and TRBJ1-1, with 7 nucleotides matching TRBD1. This CDR3 comprises 14 residues. The J segment lost 11 bases and the V segment lost 6 bases, leaving 18 bases of the junction unmatched. The germline gives CDR1 DFQATT, CDR2 SNEGSKA (reference sequence). Here the CDR3 DNA reads TGCAGTGCCACCCGACAGGGACCCCCGGGGTGGGCTTTCTTT. Protein sequence: CSATRQGPPGWAFF.

This clonotype was counted ten times or more. CDR3 DNA: TGTGCCAGCAGCCTGATGGGTGAGCGGGGGCGACAAGAGACCCAGTACTTC. This translates into CASSLMGERGRQETQYF. The chain links TRBV7-9 to TRBJ2-5; 8 nucleotides align to TRBD2. CDR1 is SEHNR, CDR2 FQNEAQ, per germline (reference sequence). There are 17 residues in the CDR3. Trimming cost V 5 bases and J 2 bases; bases outside gene matches: 13.

This clonotype has a handful of counts. The J gene is TRBJ2-3, the V gene TRBV11-1; maybe TRBD2 (5 bases). The V and J ends lost 5 bases and 2 bases respectively, with 17 bases between them. The CDR3 consists of 16 residues. From germline, CDR1 is SGHAT and CDR2 FQDESV (reference sequence). The CDR3 here is CASSLRRAQATDTQYF. In DNA form, the CDR3 reads TGTGCCAGCAGCCTAAGGCGGGCGCAGGCCACAGATACGCAGTATTTT.

In this sample, this clonotype turned up a few times. The chain combines TRBV6-5 with TRBJ2-1; D remains ambiguous. The V gene lost 4 bases and the J gene lost 6 bases, with 10 bases spanning the gap. The V gene's germline CDR1 is MNHEY and CDR2 SVGAGI. The CDR3 contains 13 residues. The CDR3 loop reads CASSSGPVNEQFF. The CDR3 DNA reads as TGTGCCAGCAGTTCAGGACCAGTCAATGAGCAGTTCTTC.

The chain recombines TRBV7-2 with TRBJ2-7; no definite D call. Germline V lookup: CDR1 SGHTA, CDR2 FQGNSA. V dropped 0 bases and J dropped 3 bases, with 6 bases sitting between them. The length of the CDR3 is 13 residues. This CDR3 reads CASSLAAIYEQYF. The CDR3 DNA follows: TGTGCCAGCAGCTTAGCGGCGATCTACGAGCAGTACTTC.

There are many counts of this clonotype. The gene calls are TRBV6-6 and TRBJ2-7; 9 nucleotides line up with TRBD2. CDR3 length equals 13 residues. Looked up from germline, CDR1 is MNHNY and CDR2 is SVGAGI (reference sequence). V shed 5 bases, J shed 5 bases, and the junction held 4 bases outside the gene matches. CDR3: CASSPSGKHEQYF. CDR3 DNA sequence: TGTGCCAGCAGTCCTAGCGGGAAGCACGAGCAGTACTTC.

The chain has TRBV3-1 and TRBJ2-7; a possible D gene is TRBD2 (6 bases). With 1 base removed from V and 6 bases from J, the gap between germline ends came to 13 bases. The CDR3 is made up of 14 amino acids. CDR1 is LGHDT, CDR2 YNNKEL, per germline (reference sequence). Here the CDR3 reads CASSQGSTSSEQYF. The CDR3 DNA sequence: TGTGCCAGCAGCCAAGGATCGACTAGTTCCGAGCAGTACTTC.

The gene calls are TRBV20-1 and TRBJ2-1, with 13 positions matching TRBD2. In germline, CDR1 is DFQATT, CDR2 SNEGSKA (reference sequence). The V segment lost 3 bases and the J segment 9 bases; nucleotides outside the gene matches: 14. The CDR3 contains 17 residues. The chain's CDR3 is CSASGTSGIYYRGEQFF. Written as DNA, the CDR3 is TGCAGTGCTAGTGGGACTAGCGGGATCTATTATAGAGGTGAGCAGTTCTTC.

This clonotype was seen many times. The chain links TRBV30 to TRBJ2-5; D gene unclear. The CDR3 totals 13 residues. In germline, CDR1 is GTSNPN, CDR2 SVGIG (reference sequence). Trimming took off 0 bases at V and 0 bases at J, with 5 bases between the two ends. The CDR3 region is CAWSVRYQETQYF. CDR3 bases: TGTGCCTGGAGTGTACGGTACCAAGAGACCCAGTACTTC.